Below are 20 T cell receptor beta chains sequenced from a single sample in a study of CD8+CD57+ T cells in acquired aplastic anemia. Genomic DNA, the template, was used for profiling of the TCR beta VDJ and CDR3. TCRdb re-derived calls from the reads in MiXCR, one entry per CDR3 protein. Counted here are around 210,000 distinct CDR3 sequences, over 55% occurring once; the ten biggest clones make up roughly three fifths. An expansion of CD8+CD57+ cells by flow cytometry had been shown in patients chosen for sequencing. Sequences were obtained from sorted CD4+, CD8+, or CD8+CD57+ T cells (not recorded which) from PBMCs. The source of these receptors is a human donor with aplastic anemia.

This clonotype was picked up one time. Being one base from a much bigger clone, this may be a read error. CDR3 sequence: CASSLGWAYEQCF. As DNA, the CDR3 is TGTGCCAGCAGTTTAGGATGGGCTTACGAGCAGTGCTTC. The chain has TRBV27 and TRBJ2-7, with unresolved D. The germline gives CDR1 MNHEY, CDR2 SMNVEV (reference sequence). This CDR3 has 13 residues.

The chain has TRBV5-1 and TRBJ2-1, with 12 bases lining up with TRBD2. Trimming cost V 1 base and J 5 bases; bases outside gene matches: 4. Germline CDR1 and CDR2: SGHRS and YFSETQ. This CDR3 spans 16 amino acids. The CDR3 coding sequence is TGCGCCAGCAGCTTGACTAGCGGGGGGCTGGACAATGAGCAGTTCTTC. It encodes CASSLTSGGLDNEQFF. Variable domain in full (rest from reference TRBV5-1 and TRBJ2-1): KAGVTQTPRYLIKTRGQQVTLSCSPISGHRSVSWYQQTPGQGLQFLFEYFSETQRNKGNFPGRFSGRQFSNSRSEMNVSTLELGDSALYLCASSLTSGGLDNEQFFGPGTRLTVL.

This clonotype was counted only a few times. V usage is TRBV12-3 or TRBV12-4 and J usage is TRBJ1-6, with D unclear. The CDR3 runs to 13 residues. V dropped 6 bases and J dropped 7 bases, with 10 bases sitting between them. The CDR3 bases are TGTGCCAGCAGACGAACCACAAATTCACCCCTCCACTTT. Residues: CASRRTTNSPLHF.

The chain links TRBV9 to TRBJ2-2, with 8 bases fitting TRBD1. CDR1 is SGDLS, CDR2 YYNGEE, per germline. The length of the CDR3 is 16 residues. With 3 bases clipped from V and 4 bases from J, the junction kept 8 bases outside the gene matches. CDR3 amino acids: CASSGSGQGGTGELFF. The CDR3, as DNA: TGTGCCAGCAGCGGAAGCGGACAGGGTGGCACCGGGGAGCTGTTTTTT.

This chain's CDR3 is CASSLVAGPGDNEQFF. The DNA for the CDR3 is TGTGCCAGCAGCTTAGTAGCGGGCCCGGGGGACAATGAGCAGTTCTTC. The chain has TRBV7-2 and TRBJ2-5, with 7 bases lining up with TRBD2. The J call is in doubt because the DNA end fits TRBJ2-1 better. Per the germline V gene, CDR1 is SGHTA and CDR2 is FQGNSA. The CDR3 sequence is 16 residues long.

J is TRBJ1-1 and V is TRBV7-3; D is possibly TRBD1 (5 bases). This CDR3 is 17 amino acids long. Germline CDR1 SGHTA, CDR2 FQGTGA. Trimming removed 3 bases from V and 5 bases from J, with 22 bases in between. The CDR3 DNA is TGTGCCAGCAGCTTTAGTCCTCCGGGCCCCGAGGGGACTGAAGCTTTCTTT. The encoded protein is CASSFSPPGPEGTEAFF.

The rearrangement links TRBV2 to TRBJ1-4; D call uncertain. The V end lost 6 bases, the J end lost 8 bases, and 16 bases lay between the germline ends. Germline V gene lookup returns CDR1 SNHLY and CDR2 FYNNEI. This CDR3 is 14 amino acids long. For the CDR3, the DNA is TGTGCCAGCAGGGCGGGCCACACTGGGGAAAAACTGTTTTTT. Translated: CASRAGHTGEKLFF.

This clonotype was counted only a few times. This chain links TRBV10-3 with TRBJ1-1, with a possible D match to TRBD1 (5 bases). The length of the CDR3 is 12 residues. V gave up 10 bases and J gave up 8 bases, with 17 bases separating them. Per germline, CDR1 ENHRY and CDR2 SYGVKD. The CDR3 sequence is CASRRTGLEAFF. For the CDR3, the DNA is TGTGCCAGCAGGCGCACGGGGCTAGAAGCTTTCTTT.

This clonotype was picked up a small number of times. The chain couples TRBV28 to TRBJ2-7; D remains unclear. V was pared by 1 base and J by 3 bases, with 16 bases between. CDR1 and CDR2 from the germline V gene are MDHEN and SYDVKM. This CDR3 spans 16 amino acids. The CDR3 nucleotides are TGTGCCAGCAGTTTATTAGTCAGCTCAGCAGACTACGAGCAGTACTTC. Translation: CASSLLVSSADYEQYF.

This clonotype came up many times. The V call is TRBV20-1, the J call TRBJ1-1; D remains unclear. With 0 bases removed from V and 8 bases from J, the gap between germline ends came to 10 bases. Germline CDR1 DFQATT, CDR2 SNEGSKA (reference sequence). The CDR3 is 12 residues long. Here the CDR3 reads CSARDIGLEAFF. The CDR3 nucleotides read TGCAGTGCTAGAGATATTGGATTGGAAGCTTTCTTT.

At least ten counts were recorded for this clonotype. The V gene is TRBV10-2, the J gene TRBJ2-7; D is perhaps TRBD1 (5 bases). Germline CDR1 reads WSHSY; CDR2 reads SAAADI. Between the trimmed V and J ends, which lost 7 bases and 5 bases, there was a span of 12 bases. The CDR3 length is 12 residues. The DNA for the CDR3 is TGCGCCAGCACGGCAGGGCGGAACGAGCAGTACTTC. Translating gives CASTAGRNEQYF.

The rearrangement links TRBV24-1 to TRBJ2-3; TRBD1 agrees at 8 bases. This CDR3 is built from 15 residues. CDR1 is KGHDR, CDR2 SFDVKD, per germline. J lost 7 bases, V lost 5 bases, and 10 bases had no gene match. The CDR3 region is CATSGQGTLMNTQYF. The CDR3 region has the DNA TGTGCCACCAGTGGACAGGGGACCCTCATGAATACGCAGTATTTT.

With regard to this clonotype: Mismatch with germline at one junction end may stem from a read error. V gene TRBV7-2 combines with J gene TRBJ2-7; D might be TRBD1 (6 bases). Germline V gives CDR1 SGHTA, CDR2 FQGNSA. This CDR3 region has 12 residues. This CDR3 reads CASRQDNYEQYF. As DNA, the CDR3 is TGCGCCAGCAGACAGGACAACTACGAGCAGTACTTC.

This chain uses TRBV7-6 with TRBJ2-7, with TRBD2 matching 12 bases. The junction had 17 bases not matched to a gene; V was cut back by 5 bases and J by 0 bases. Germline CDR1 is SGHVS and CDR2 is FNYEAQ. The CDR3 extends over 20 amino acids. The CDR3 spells CASSLLGGGLAGSSSYEQYF. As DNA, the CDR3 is TGTGCCAGCAGCCTCCTTGGGGGGGGACTAGCGGGCAGTAGCTCCTACGAGCAGTACTTC.

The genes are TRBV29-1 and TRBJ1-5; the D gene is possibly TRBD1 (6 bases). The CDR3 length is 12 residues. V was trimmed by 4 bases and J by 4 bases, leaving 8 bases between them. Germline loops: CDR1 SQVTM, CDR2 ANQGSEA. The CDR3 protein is CSVAGANQPQHF. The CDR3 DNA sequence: TGCAGCGTTGCAGGGGCGAATCAGCCCCAGCATTTT.

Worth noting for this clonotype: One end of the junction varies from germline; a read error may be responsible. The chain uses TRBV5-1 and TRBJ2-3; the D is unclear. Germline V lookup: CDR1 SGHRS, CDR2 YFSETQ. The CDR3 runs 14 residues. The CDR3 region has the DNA TGCACCAGCAGCTTGGAACACAATCGGGATACGCAGTATTTT. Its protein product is CTSSLEHNRDTQYF.

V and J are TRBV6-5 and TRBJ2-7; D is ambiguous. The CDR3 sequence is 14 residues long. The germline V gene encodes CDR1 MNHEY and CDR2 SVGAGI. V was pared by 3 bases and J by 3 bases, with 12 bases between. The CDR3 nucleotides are TGTGCCAGCAGTTATCTCGTCGGGTACTACGAGCAGTACTTC. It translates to CASSYLVGYYEQYF.

CDR3 in DNA: TGTGCCAGCAGCTCCGGGACTCACAACGAGCAGTACTTC. Protein sequence: CASSSGTHNEQYF. The chain is built from TRBV7-4 and TRBJ2-7, with D tentatively TRBD2 (6 bases). Germline V gene lookup returns CDR1 SGHVT and CDR2 SQSDAQ. With 4 bases removed from V and 5 bases from J, the gap between germline ends came to 12 bases. This CDR3 has 13 amino acids.

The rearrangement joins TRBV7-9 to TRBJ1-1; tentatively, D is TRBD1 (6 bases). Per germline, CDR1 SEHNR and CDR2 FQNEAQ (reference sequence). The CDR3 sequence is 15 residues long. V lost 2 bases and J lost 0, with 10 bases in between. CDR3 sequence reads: CASSLTWGLNTEAFF. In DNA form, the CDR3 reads TGTGCCAGCAGCTTAACTTGGGGGCTGAACACTGAAGCTTTCTTT.

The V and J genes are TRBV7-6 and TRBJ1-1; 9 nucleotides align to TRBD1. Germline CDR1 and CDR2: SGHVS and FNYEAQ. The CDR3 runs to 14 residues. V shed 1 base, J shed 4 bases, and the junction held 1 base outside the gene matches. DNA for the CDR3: TGTGCCAGCAGCTTAGGGACAGGGGTCACTGAAGCTTTCTTT. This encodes CASSLGTGVTEAFF.